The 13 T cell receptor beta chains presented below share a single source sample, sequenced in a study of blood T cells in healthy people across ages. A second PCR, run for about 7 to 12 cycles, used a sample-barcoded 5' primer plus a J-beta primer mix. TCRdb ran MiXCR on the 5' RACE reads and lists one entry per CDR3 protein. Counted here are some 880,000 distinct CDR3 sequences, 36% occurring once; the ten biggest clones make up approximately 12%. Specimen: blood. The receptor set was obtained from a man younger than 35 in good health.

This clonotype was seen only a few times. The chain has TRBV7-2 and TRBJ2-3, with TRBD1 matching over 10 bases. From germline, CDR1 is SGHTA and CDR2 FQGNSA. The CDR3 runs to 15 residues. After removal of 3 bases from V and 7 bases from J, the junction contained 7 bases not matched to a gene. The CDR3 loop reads CASSLGDRGLNTQYF. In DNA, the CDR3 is TGTGCCAGCAGCTTGGGGGACAGGGGTTTGAATACGCAGTATTTT. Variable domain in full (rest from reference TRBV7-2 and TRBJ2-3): GAGVSQSPSNKVTEKGKDVELRCDPISGHTALYWYRQSLGQGLEFLIYFQGNSAPDKSGLPSDRFSAERTGGSVSTLTIQRTQQEDSAVYLCASSLGDRGLNTQYFGPGTRLTVL.

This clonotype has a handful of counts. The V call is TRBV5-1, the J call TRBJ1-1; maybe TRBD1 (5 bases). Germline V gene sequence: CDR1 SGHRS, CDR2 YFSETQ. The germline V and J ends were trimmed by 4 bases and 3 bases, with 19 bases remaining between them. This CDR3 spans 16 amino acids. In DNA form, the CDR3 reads TGCGCCAGCAGCGGGAGACAGTCAATCAAGGACACTGAAGCTTTCTTT. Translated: CASSGRQSIKDTEAFF. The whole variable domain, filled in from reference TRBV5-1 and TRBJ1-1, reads KAGVTQTPRYLIKTRGQQVTLSCSPISGHRSVSWYQQTPGQGLQFLFEYFSETQRNKGNFPGRFSGRQFSNSRSEMNVSTLELGDSALYLCASSGRQSIKDTEAFFGQGTRLTVV.

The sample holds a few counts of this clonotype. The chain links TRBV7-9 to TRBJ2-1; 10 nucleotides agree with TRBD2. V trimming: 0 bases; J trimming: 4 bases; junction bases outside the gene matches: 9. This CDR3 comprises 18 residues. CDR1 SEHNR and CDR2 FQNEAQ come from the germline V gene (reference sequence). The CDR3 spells CASSLAPSGGEQYNEQFF. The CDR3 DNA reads TGTGCCAGCAGCTTAGCGCCTAGCGGGGGTGAGCAGTACAATGAGCAGTTCTTC. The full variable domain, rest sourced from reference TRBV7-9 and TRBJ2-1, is DTGVSQNPRHKITKRGQNVTFRCDPISEHNRLYWYRQTLGQGPEFLTYFQNEAQLEKSRLLSDRFSAERPKGSFSTLEIQRTEQGDSAMYLCASSLAPSGGEQYNEQFFGPGTRLTVL.

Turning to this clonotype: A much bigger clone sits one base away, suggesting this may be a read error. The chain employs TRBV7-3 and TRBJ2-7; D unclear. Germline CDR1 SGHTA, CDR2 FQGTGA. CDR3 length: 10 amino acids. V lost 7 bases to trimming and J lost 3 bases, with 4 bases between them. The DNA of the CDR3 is TGTGCCAGCACCTTCTACGAGCAGTACTTC. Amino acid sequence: CASTFYEQYF.

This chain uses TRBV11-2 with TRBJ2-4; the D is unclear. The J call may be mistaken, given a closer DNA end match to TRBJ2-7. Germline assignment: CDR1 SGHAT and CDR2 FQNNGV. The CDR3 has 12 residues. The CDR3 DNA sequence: TGTGCCAGCAGCTTAGGTACAACCGAGCAGTACTTC. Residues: CASSLGTTEQYF.

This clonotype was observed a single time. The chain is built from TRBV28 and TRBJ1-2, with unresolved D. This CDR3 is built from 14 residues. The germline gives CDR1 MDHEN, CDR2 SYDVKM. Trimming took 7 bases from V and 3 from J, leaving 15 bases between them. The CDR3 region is CASTLSRVDYGYTF. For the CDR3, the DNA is TGTGCCAGCACCCTCTCGAGGGTAGACTATGGCTACACCTTC.

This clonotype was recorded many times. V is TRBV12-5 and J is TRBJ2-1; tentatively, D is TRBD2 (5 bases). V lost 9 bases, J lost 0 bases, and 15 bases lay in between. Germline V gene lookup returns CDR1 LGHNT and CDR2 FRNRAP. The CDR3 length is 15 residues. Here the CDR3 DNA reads TGTGCTAGCTCGGGGTCTTGGAGCTCCTACAATGAGCAGTTCTTC. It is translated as CASSGSWSSYNEQFF.

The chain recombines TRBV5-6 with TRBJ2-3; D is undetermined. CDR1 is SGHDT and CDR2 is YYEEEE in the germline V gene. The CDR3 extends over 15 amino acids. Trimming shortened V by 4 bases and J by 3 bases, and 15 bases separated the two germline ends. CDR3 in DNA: TGTGCCAGCAGCCAAGCTCTGAAGGGAACAGATACGCAGTATTTT. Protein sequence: CASSQALKGTDTQYF.

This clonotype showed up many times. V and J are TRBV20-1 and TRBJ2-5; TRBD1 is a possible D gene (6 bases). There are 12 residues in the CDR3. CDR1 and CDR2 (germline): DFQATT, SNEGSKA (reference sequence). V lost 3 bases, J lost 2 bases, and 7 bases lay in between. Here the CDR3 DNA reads TGCAGTGCTAGGAGGGGGCAAGAGACCCAGTACTTC. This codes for CSARRGQETQYF.

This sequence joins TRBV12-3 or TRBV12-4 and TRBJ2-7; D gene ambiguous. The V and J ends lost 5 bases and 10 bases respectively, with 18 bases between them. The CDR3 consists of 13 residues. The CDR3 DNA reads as TGTGCCAGCAGTATTGGAACCGATCGCACCCAGTACTTC. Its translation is CASSIGTDRTQYF.

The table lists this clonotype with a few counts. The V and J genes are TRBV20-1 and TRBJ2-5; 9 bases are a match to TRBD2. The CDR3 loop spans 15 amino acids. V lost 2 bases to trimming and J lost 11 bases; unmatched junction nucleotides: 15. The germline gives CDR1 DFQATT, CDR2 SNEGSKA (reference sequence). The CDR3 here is CSARNGASGANEQYF. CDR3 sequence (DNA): TGCAGTGCTAGAAACGGGGCTAGCGGGGCGAATGAGCAGTACTTC.

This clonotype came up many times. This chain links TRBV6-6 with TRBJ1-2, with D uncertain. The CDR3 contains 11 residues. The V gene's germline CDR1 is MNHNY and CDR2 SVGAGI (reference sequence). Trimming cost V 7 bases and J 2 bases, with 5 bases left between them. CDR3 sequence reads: CASNQNYGYTF. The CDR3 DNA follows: TGTGCCAGCAACCAAAACTATGGCTACACCTTC.

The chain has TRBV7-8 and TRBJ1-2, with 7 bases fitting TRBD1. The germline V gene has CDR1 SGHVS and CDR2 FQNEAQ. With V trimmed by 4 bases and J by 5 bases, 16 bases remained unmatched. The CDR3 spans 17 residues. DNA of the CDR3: TGTGCCAGCAGCTCCCAGGGGGTTCTTGGCGGACGGTATGGCTACACCTTC. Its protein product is CASSSQGVLGGRYGYTF.